What follows are 10 T cell receptor beta chains derived from one specimen sequenced in a study of cytomegalovirus exposure and HLA in healthy donors (dated 2017 in TCRdb). Library preparation was by the immunoSEQ multiplex PCR assay. The table was pulled from immuneACCESS by TCRdb, which kept in-frame rearrangements only. Such tables lose some clones; where checked, under half of the loss comes from unresolved V genes, and the rest has no known cause. The table for this sample lists fewer than 300,000 clones; around nine tenths of them were counted only once. The ten most abundant clones make up approximately 0.94% of the sample. The sequencing sample was made of PBMCs. All receptors come from a woman younger than 30 in good health and CMV-seronegative.

The chain employs TRBV7-3 and TRBJ1-6, with 8 nucleotides matching TRBD1. V trimming: 2 bases; J trimming: 10 bases; junction bases outside the gene matches: 4. Germline CDR1 and CDR2: SGHTA and FQGTGA. This CDR3 is built from 14 residues. The CDR3 here is CASSLGQGGSPLHF. The CDR3 DNA is TGTGCCAGCAGCTTAGGACAGGGTGGGTCACCCCTCCACTTT.

V gene TRBV4-3 combines with J gene TRBJ1-2; 9 bases agree with TRBD1. Per germline, CDR1 LGHNA and CDR2 YSLEER. Losses at the gene ends were 0 bases for V and 4 bases for J; bases not matched to a gene: 9. The CDR3 extends over 17 amino acids. The CDR3 coding sequence is TGCGCCAGCAGCCAAGAACTGTCCGGGACAGGGACCTATGGCTACACCTTC. As protein: CASSQELSGTGTYGYTF.

This rearrangement joins TRBV6-5 to TRBJ1-1, with 7 bases lining up with TRBD1. V gave up 0 bases and J gave up 4 bases; unmatched junction bases: 5. The CDR3 extends over 15 amino acids. Germline loops: CDR1 MNHEY, CDR2 SVGAGI. The CDR3 protein is CASSYSWQGGTEAFF. The CDR3 nucleotides read TGTGCCAGCAGTTACTCGTGGCAGGGGGGCACTGAAGCTTTCTTT.

V usage is TRBV30 and J usage is TRBJ2-1; 7 positions match TRBD2. CDR3 length: 13 amino acids. The germline CDR1 and CDR2 sequences are GTSNPN and SVGIG (reference sequence). V dropped 2 bases and J dropped 6; count of bases not matched to a gene: 4. The chain's CDR3 is CAWSLGLSNEQFF. The CDR3 coding sequence is TGTGCCTGGAGTCTGGGACTAAGCAATGAGCAGTTCTTC.

The chain joins TRBV11-2 to TRBJ1-5; 9 bases map to TRBD1. V shed 5 bases and J 6 bases; nucleotides not matched to a gene: 8. This CDR3 has 15 amino acids. Looked up from germline, CDR1 is SGHAT and CDR2 is FQNNGV. The CDR3 region has the DNA TGTGCCAGCAGCCCAGGGACAGGGTTAGGTCAGCCCCAGCATTTT. As protein: CASSPGTGLGQPQHF.

This clone came up once. J is TRBJ2-7 and V is TRBV10-1, with D unclear. CDR1 and CDR2 (germline): WNHNN, SYGVQD (reference sequence). V lost 4 bases to trimming and J lost 2 bases, with 12 bases between them. CDR3 length: 14 amino acids. CDR3 sequence (DNA): TGCGCCAGCAGTGTGCGCAGGCCACCCTACGAGCAGTACTTC. The encoded protein is CASSVRRPPYEQYF.

The chain has TRBV6-1 and TRBJ1-4, with D tentatively TRBD1 (6 bases). Trimming pared 6 bases from V and 8 bases from J, leaving 13 bases between. This CDR3 contains 13 residues. Looked up from germline, CDR1 is MNHNS and CDR2 is SASEGT. The CDR3 DNA follows: TGTGCCAGCAGCGCAGGGGTTCGAGAAAAACTGTTTTTT. It is translated as CASSAGVREKLFF.

In nucleotides, the CDR3 is TGTGCCAGCAGCCCCCGGATAGCGGGGGCCACAGATACGCAGTATTTT. This encodes CASSPRIAGATDTQYF. The rearrangement joins TRBV7-2 to TRBJ2-3, with 9 bases that match TRBD2. Germline V gene sequence: CDR1 SGHTA, CDR2 FQGNSA. The CDR3 is 16 amino acids. The trim removed 5 bases at V and 2 bases at J, leaving 8 bases unmatched. The full variable domain, completed using reference TRBV7-2 and TRBJ2-3, is GAGVSQSPSNKVTEKGKDVELRCDPISGHTALYWYRQSLGQGLEFLIYFQGNSAPDKSGLPSDRFSAERTGGSVSTLTIQRTQQEDSAVYLCASSPRIAGATDTQYFGPGTRLTVL.

The chain has TRBV6-5 and TRBJ2-5; a weak D match, TRBD1 (5 bases). V lost 4 bases, J lost 1 base, and 13 bases lay in between. Germline lookup yields CDR1 MNHEY and CDR2 SVGAGI. The CDR3 has 15 amino acids. For the CDR3, the DNA is TGTGCCAGCAGTTCCCCCGGAAGGGGCCAAGAGACCCAGTACTTC. Protein: CASSSPGRGQETQYF.

This clone was detected a few times. V gene TRBV28 combines with J gene TRBJ1-2; perhaps TRBD1 as D (5 bases). V gave up 2 bases and J gave up 6 bases, with 16 bases separating them. This CDR3 is 15 amino acids long. CDR1 and CDR2 from the germline V gene are MDHEN and SYDVKM. The CDR3 loop reads CASSLEGAAMNGYTF. As DNA, the CDR3 is TGTGCCAGCAGTTTAGAAGGGGCCGCTATGAATGGCTACACCTTC.